Below, one T cell receptor (beta chain) is given with its context. Its cognate antigen is unknown. These data originate in a study of OX40 agonist ivuxolimab in advanced cancers. Study at large: Eligibility rules accepted prior anti-PD-1, anti-PD-L1 or anti-CTLA-4 therapy, and approximately 40% had some. General study results and limits: Some of the lowest clonal expansion was seen in partial responders at 0.1-3.0 mg/kg. At 0.1 to 3.0 mg/kg, CD4+ and CD8+ blood T cells expanded clonally by week 6. More expanded clones were found, on average, in CD8+ than in CD4+ T cells.

The trim removed 0 bases at V and 4 bases at J, leaving 4 bases unmatched. The CDR3 is 16 amino acids. Germline CDR1 is KGHSH and CDR2 is LQKENI. Repertoires were generated with immunoSEQ multiplex PCR, while TCRdb's copy carries only in-frame clones and drops some. The sample lists 90,000 to 130,000 clones, about 92% occurring once. This clonotype was sampled from an adult with an advanced solid tumor such as melanoma, head and neck, liver or kidney cancer. Sequenced material: CD4+ or CD8+ T cells sorted from blood, taken in a trial of the OX40 agonist ivuxolimab. J is TRBJ1-4 and V is TRBV18, with TRBD1 identical over 8 bases. CDR3 nucleotides: TGTGCCAGCTCACCACCGAGGACAGGGAGTAATGAAAAACTGTTTTTT. Translated: CASSPPRTGSNEKLFF. The whole variable domain, remainder taken from reference TRBV18 and TRBJ1-4, is NAGVMQNPRHLVRRRGQEARLRCSPMKGHSHVYWYRQLPEEGLKFMVYLQKENIIDESGMPKERFSAEFPKEGPSILRIQQVVRGDSAAYFCASSPPRTGSNEKLFFGSGTQLSVL.